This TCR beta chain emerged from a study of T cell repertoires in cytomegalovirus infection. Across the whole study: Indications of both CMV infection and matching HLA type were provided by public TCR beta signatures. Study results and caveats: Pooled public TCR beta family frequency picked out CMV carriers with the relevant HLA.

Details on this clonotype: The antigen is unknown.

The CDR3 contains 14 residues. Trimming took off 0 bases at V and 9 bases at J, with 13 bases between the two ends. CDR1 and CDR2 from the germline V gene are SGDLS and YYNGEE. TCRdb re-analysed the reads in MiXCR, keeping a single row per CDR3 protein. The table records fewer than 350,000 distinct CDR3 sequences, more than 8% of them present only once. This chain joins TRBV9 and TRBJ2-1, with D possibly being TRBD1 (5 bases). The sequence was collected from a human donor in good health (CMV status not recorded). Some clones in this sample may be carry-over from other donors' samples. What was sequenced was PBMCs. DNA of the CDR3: TGTGCCAGCAGCGTAGGACCCAGGGATGGTGAGCAGTTCTTC. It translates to CASSVGPRDGEQFF.